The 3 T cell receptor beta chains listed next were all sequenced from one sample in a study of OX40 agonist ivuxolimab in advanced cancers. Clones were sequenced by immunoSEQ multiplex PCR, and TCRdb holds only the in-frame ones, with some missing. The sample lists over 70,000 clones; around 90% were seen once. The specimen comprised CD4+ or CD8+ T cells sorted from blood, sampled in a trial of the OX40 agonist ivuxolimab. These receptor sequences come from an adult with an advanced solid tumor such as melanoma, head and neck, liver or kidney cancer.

The chain's CDR3 is CASSLAATAYEQYF. CDR3 nucleotide sequence: TGTGCCAGCAGCTTGGCGGCGACAGCCTACGAGCAGTACTTC. J is TRBJ2-7 and V is TRBV5-6; the D gene is possibly TRBD1 (5 bases). There are 14 residues in the CDR3. Germline CDR1 and CDR2: SGHDT and YYEEEE. V was trimmed by 0 bases and J by 2 bases, leaving 9 bases between them. Together with reference TRBV5-6 and TRBJ2-7, the CDR3 gives the full variable domain: DAGVTQSPTHLIKTRGQQVTLRCSPKSGHDTVSWYQQALGQGPQFIFQYYEEEERQRGNFPDRFSGHQFPNYSSELNVNALLLGDSALYLCASSLAATAYEQYFGPGTRLTVT.

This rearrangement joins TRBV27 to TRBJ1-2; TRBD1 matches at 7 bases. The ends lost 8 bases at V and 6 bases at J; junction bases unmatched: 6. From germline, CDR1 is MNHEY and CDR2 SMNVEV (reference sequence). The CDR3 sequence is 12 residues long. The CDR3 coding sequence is TGTGCCAGCGGCCGGGACAGCAATGGCTACACCTTC. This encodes CASGRDSNGYTF.

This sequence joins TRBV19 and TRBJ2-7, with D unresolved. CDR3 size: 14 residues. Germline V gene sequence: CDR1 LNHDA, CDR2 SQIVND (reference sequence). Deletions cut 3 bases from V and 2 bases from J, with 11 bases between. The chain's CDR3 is CASSIDEETYEQYF. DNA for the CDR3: TGTGCCAGTAGTATCGATGAGGAAACCTACGAGCAGTACTTC.